Reported below is one T cell receptor beta chain. TCRdb's copy holds only in-frame clones and misses some; the assay was immunoSEQ multiplex PCR. This table holds roughly 2,500,000 clones, approximately 93% found once. The V gene end was trimmed by 1 base and the J gene end by 5 bases; junction bases not matched to a gene: 5. This CDR3 has 15 residues. Germline loops: CDR1 SGHNT, CDR2 YYREEE (reference sequence). This sample was taken from a study of shared clonotypes between healthy human individuals. This receptor was taken from a man between 18 and 35 years old in good health. Some clones in this sample may be carry-over from other donors' samples. The chain links TRBV5-4 to TRBJ2-4; 8 nucleotides line up with TRBD1. The material sequenced was naive CD4+ T cells from PBMCs. Subset here: CD45RA+ positively selected. The CDR3 region has the DNA TGTGCCAGCAGCTTGAATCAGGACAGGGAAAACATTCAGTACTTC. Amino acids: CASSLNQDRENIQYF.